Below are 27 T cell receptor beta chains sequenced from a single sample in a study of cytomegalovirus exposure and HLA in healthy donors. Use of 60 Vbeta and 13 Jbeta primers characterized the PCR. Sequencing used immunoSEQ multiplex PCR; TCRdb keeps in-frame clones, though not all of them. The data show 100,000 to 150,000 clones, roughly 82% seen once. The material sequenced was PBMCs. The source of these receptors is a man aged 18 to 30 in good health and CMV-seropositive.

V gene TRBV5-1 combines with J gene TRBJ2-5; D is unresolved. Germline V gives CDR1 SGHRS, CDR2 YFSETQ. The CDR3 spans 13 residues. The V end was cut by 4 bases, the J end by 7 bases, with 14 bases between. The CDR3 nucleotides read TGCGCCAGCAGCCAGGCTATGGAAGTGACCCAGTACTTC. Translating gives CASSQAMEVTQYF.

Written as DNA, the CDR3 is TGCGCCAGCAGCTATCCGGGGGACACCGGGGAGCTGTTTTTT. Protein sequence: CASSYPGDTGELFF. This rearrangement joins TRBV5-1 to TRBJ2-2; TRBD2 is a possible D gene (6 bases). Trimming took 3 bases from V and 3 from J, leaving 9 bases between them. CDR1 and CDR2 (germline): SGHRS, YFSETQ. The CDR3 is 14 residues long.

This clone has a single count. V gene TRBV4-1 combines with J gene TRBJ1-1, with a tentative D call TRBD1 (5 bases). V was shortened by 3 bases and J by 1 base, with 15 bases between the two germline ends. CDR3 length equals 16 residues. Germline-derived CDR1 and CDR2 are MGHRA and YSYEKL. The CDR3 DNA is TGCGCCAGCAGCCACCGGGGCGGGGCACCGAACACTGAAGCTTTCTTT. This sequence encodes CASSHRGGAPNTEAFF.

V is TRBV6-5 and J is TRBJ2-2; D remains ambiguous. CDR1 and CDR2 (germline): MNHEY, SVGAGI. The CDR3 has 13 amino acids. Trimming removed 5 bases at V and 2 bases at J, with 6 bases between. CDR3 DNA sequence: TGTGCCAGCAGTGCGATTAACACCGGGGAGCTGTTTTTT. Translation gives CASSAINTGELFF.

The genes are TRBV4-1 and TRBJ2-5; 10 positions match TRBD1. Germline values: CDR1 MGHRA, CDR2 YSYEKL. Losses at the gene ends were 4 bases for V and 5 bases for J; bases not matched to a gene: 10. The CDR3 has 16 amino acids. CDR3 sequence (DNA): TGCGCCAGCAGCCGACAGGGGGCAGGGCCGGGGGAGACCCAGTACTTC. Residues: CASSRQGAGPGETQYF.

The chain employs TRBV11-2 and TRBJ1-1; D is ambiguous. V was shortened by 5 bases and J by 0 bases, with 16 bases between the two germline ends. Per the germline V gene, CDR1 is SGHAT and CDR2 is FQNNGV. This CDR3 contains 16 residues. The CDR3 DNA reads TGTGCCAGCAGCACGAGCCTCGAGGGTATGAACACTGAAGCTTTCTTT. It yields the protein CASSTSLEGMNTEAFF.

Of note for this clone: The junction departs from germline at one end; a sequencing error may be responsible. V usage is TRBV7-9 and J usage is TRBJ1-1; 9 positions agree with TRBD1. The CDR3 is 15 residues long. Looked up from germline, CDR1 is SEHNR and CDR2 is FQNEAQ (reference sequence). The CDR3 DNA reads TGTTCCAGCAGCTTACAGGGGGCTGGTAGCACTGAAGCTTTCTTT. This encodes CSSSLQGAGSTEAFF.

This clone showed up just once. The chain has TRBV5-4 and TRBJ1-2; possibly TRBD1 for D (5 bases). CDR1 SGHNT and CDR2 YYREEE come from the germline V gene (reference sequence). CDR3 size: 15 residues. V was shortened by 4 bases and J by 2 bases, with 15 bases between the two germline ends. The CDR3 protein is CASSPEVTVNYGYTF. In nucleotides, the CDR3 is TGTGCCAGCAGCCCCGAGGTGACAGTCAACTATGGCTACACCTTC.

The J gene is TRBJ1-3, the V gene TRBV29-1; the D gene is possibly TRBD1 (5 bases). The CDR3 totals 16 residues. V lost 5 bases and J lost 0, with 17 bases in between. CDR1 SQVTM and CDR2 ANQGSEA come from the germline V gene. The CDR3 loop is CSVKLPRENSGNTIYF. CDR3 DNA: TGCAGCGTTAAACTCCCCAGGGAAAACTCTGGAAACACCATATATTTT.

CDR3 protein: CASSPPGQGVNEQFF. The DNA of the CDR3 is TGTGCCAGCTCACCCCCGGGACAGGGGGTCAATGAGCAGTTCTTC. This chain links TRBV18 with TRBJ2-1, with 11 bases aligning to TRBD1. V gave up 3 bases and J gave up 6 bases; unmatched junction bases: 4. Germline lookup yields CDR1 KGHSH and CDR2 LQKENI. CDR3 length equals 15 residues.

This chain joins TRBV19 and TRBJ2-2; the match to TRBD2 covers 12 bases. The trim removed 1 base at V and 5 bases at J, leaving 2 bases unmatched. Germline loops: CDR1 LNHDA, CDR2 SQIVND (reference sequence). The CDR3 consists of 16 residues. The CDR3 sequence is CASSIGTSGRTGELFF. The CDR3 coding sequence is TGTGCCAGTAGTATAGGTACTAGCGGGAGGACCGGGGAGCTGTTTTTT.

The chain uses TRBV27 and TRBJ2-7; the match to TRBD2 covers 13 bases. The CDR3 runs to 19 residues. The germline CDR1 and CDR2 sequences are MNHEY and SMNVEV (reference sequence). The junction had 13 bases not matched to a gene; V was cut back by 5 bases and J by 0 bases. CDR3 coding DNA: TGTGCCAGCAGTCCGACCCCGGGACTAGCGGGGAGAGACTCCTACGAGCAGTACTTC. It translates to CASSPTPGLAGRDSYEQYF.

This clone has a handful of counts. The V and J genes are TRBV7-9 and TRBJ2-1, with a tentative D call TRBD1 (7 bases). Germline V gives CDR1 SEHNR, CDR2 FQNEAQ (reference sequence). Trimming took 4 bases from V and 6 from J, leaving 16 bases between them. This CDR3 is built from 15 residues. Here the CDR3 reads CASSSPGQEGNEQFF. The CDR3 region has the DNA TGTGCCAGCAGCTCTCCTGGACAGGAGGGCAATGAGCAGTTCTTC.

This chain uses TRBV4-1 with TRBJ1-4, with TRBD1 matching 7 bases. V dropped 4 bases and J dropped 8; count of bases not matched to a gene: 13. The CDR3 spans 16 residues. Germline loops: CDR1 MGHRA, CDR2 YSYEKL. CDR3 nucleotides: TGCGCCAGCAGCCCCTGGCTGAGGGGGCTCAACGAAAAACTGTTTTTT. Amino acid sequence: CASSPWLRGLNEKLFF.

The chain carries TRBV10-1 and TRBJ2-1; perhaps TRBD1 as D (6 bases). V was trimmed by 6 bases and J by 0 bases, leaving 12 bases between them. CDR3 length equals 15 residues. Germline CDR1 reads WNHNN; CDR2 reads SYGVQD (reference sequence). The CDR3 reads CASRPTGLSYNEQFF. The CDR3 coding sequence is TGCGCCAGCAGACCGACAGGCCTCTCCTACAATGAGCAGTTCTTC.

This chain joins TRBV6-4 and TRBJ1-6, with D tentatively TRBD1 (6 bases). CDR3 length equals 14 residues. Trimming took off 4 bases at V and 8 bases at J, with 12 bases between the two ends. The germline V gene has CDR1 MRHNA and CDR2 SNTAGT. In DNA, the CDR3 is TGTGCCAGCAGTGGCAGGGGAGAGGATTCACCCCTCCACTTT. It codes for CASSGRGEDSPLHF.

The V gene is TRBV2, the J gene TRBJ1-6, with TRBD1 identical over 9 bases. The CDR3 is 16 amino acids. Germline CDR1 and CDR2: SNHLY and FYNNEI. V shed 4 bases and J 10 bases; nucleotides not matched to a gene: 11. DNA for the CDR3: TGTGCCAGCAGTGTGCGGGGGACAGGGATGGGATCACCCCTCCACTTT. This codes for CASSVRGTGMGSPLHF.

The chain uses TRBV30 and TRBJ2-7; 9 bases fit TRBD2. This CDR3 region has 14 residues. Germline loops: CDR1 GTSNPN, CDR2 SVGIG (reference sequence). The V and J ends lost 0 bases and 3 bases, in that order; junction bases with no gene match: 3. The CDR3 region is CAWSVSSGNYEQYF. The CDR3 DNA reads TGTGCCTGGAGTGTATCTAGCGGGAACTACGAGCAGTACTTC.

CDR3 in amino acids: CASSLVSGVYNEQFF. The CDR3 region has the DNA TGCGCCAGCAGCTTGGTTAGCGGGGTTTACAATGAGCAGTTCTTC. This chain links TRBV5-1 with TRBJ2-1; 8 nucleotides align to TRBD2. Unmatched junction bases numbered 3, after V lost 0 bases and J lost 4 bases. The CDR3 length is 15 residues. Germline V CDR1 and CDR2: SGHRS, YFSETQ.

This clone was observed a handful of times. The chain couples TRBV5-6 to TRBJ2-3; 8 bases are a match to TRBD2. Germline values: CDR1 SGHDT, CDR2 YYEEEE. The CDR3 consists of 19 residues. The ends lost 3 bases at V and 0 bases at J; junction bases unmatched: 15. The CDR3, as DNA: TGTGCCAGCAGCTCTAGACTAGCGCGGCGGGGGTTGAGCACAGATACGCAGTATTTT. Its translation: CASSSRLARRGLSTDTQYF.

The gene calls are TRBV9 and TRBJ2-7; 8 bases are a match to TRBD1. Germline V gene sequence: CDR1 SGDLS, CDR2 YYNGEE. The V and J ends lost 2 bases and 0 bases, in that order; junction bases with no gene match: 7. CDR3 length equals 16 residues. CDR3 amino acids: CASSVGTGGSSYEQYF. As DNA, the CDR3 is TGTGCCAGCAGCGTTGGGACAGGAGGTAGCTCCTACGAGCAGTACTTC.

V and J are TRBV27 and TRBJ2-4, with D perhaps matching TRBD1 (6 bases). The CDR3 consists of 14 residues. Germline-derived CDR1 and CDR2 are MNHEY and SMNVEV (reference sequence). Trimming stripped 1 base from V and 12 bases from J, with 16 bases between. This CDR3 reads CASSLLTGGDSQYF. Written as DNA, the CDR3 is TGTGCCAGCAGTTTATTGACAGGTGGAGACAGTCAGTACTTC.

In DNA form, the CDR3 reads TGTGCCAGCAGTCGGGGGGCTGGGGCCAACGTCCTGACTTTC. It encodes CASSRGAGANVLTF. The J gene is TRBJ2-6, the V gene TRBV6-6, with 7 bases fitting TRBD2. Germline CDR1 and CDR2: MNHNY and SVGAGI (reference sequence). The CDR3 loop spans 14 amino acids. Trimming at V came to 5 bases and at J to 2 bases, leaving 0 bases not matched to a gene.

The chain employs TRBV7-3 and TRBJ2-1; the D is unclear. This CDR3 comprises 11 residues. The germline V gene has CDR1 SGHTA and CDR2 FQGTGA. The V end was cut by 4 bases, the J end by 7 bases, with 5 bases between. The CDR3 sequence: CASSSGNEQFF. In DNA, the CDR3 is TGTGCCAGCAGCTCAGGTAATGAGCAGTTCTTC.

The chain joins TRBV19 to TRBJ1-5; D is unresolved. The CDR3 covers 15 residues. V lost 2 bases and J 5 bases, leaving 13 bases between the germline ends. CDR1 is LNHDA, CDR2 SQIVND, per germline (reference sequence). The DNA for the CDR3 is TGTGCCAGTAGTATATTCCCCCTCTTCGATCAGCCCCAGCATTTT. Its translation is CASSIFPLFDQPQHF.

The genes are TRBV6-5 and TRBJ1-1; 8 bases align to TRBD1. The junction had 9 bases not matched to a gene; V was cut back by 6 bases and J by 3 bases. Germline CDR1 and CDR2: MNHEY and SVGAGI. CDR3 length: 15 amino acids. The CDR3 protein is CASRDLPGQDTEAFF. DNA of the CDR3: TGTGCCAGCAGGGACCTGCCGGGACAGGACACTGAAGCTTTCTTT.

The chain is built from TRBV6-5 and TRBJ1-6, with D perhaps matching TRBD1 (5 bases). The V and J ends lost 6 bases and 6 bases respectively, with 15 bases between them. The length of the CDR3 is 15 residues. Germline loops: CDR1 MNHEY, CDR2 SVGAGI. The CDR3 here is CASSRRDSLNSPLHF. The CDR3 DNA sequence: TGTGCCAGCAGCCGACGGGACTCCCTTAATTCACCCCTCCACTTT.